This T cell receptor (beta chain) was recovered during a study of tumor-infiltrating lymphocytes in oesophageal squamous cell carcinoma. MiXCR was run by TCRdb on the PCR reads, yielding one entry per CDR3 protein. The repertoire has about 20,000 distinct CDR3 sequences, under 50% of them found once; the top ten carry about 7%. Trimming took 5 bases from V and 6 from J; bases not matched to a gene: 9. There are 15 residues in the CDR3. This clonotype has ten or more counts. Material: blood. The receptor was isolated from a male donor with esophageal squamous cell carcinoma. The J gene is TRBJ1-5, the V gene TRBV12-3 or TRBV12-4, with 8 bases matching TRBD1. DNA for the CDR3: TGTGCCAGCAGTAAAAACGACAGGGGCGGTCAGCCCCAGCATTTT. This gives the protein CASSKNDRGGQPQHF.